The 15 T cell receptor beta chains reported below all come from one sample, sequenced in a study of T cell changes during pregnancy in multiple sclerosis. Sequencing was performed with immunoSEQ multiplex PCR; in TCRdb, only in-frame clones are kept and a portion is missing. The table records about 42,000 clones, about 95% of them present only once. The sample in question was peripheral blood, obtained in the second trimester of pregnancy. The source of these receptors is a female donor with multiple sclerosis, enrolled in a pregnancy study.

The V gene is TRBV7-6, the J gene TRBJ1-5; D unresolved. The CDR3 totals 13 residues. Per germline, CDR1 SGHVS and CDR2 FNYEAQ. V lost 8 bases and J 0 bases, leaving 8 bases between the germline ends. The CDR3 here is CASGAASNQPQHF. CDR3 coding DNA: TGTGCCAGCGGTGCGGCTAGCAATCAGCCCCAGCATTTT.

This chain joins TRBV5-8 and TRBJ1-2; perhaps TRBD1 as D (6 bases). Germline values: CDR1 SGHTS, CDR2 YDEGEE. Trimming took 4 bases from V and 2 from J, leaving 15 bases between them. The CDR3 is 15 amino acids. The CDR3 loop reads CASSHLGAANYGYTF. DNA of the CDR3: TGTGCCAGCAGCCACCTGGGGGCCGCGAACTATGGCTACACCTTC. The complete variable domain, with remaining parts taken from reference TRBV5-8 and TRBJ1-2, reads EAGVTQSPTHLIKTRGQQATLRCSPISGHTSVYWYQQALGLGLQFLLWYDEGEERNRGNFPPRFSGRQFPNYSSELNVNALELEDSALYLCASSHLGAANYGYTFGSGTRLTVV.

This clone was found once. This chain joins TRBV7-9 and TRBJ2-4; the match to TRBD2 covers 8 bases. This CDR3 is 16 amino acids long. V shed 0 bases and J 7 bases; nucleotides not matched to a gene: 8. Germline assignment: CDR1 SEHNR and CDR2 FQNEAQ (reference sequence). CDR3 protein: CASSLASGAQGNIQYF. In DNA form, the CDR3 reads TGTGCCAGCAGCTTAGCTAGCGGGGCCCAGGGTAACATTCAGTACTTC.

A few counts support this clone. The rearrangement joins TRBV19 to TRBJ1-6; 8 bases map to TRBD1. Germline V gene sequence: CDR1 LNHDA, CDR2 SQIVND (reference sequence). V lost 5 bases and J lost 9; bases outside the gene matches: 6. This CDR3 is built from 14 residues. The CDR3 protein is CASSHRGNSSPLHF. CDR3 DNA sequence: TGTGCCAGTAGTCACAGGGGGAATAGTTCACCCCTCCACTTT.

The chain couples TRBV28 to TRBJ2-5; D unresolved. Trimming pared 2 bases from V and 1 base from J, leaving 8 bases between. The CDR3 runs 14 residues. Per the germline V gene, CDR1 is MDHEN and CDR2 is SYDVKM. The CDR3 DNA reads TGTGCCAGCAGTTTAGGTTACTCCCAAGAGACCCAGTACTTC. This codes for CASSLGYSQETQYF.

This chain uses TRBV12-5 with TRBJ1-6; TRBD1 might be the D (5 bases). CDR3 length: 16 amino acids. V lost 1 base, J lost 9 bases, and 16 bases lay in between. Germline V gene data show CDR1 as LGHNT and CDR2 as FRNRAP. CDR3 nucleotides: TGTGCTAGTGGTTTGGCCCCCGGGGGGACTAGTTCACCCCTCCACTTT. Amino acids: CASGLAPGGTSSPLHF.

The V gene is TRBV5-4, the J gene TRBJ2-5; D is possibly TRBD2 (7 bases). Germline CDR1 and CDR2: SGHNT and YYREEE (reference sequence). There are 16 residues in the CDR3. Trimming removed 4 bases from V and 7 bases from J, with 23 bases in between. The CDR3 loop reads CASSPAPEGGRVTQYF. For the CDR3, the DNA is TGTGCCAGCAGCCCGGCCCCGGAGGGGGGGCGGGTGACCCAGTACTTC.

The chain couples TRBV9 to TRBJ2-1; 10 nucleotides line up with TRBD2. V was pared by 3 bases and J by 1 base, with 7 bases of the junction left unmatched. The CDR3 loop spans 17 amino acids. Germline V CDR1 and CDR2: SGDLS, YYNGEE. The CDR3 sequence: CASSGGLADESYNEQFF. CDR3 bases: TGTGCCAGCAGCGGCGGACTAGCGGACGAGTCCTACAATGAGCAGTTCTTC.

This sequence joins TRBV9 and TRBJ1-2, with unresolved D. With 3 bases removed from V and 5 bases from J, the gap between germline ends came to 11 bases. From germline, CDR1 is SGDLS and CDR2 YYNGEE. The CDR3 contains 13 residues. DNA for the CDR3: TGTGCCAGCAGCGCCCGAAGCGGGTATGGCTACACCTTC. This translates into CASSARSGYGYTF.

This rearrangement joins TRBV5-1 to TRBJ2-7; tentative D call: TRBD2 (6 bases). The CDR3 loop spans 13 amino acids. The ends were cut back, 0 bases at V and 6 bases at J, with 10 bases in the middle. The V gene's germline CDR1 is SGHRS and CDR2 YFSETQ. CDR3 DNA: TGCGCCAGCAGCTTGGGGTTGGGGGGCGAGCAGTACTTC. Its translation: CASSLGLGGEQYF.

This chain uses TRBV7-2 with TRBJ1-1; possible D gene TRBD1, 6 bases. The length of the CDR3 is 15 residues. Germline CDR1 reads SGHTA; CDR2 reads FQGNSA. V was shortened by 2 bases and J by 1 base, with 11 bases between the two germline ends. CDR3 sequence: CASSLNPTGNTEAFF. The CDR3 coding sequence is TGTGCCAGCAGCTTAAATCCGACAGGGAACACTGAAGCTTTCTTT.

The CDR3 region has the DNA TGTGCCTGGAGGCCGGACAGGGCCGGACAGCCCCAGCATTTT. It translates to CAWRPDRAGQPQHF. The V gene is TRBV30, the J gene TRBJ1-5; 8 nucleotides agree with TRBD1. CDR1 and CDR2 from the germline V gene are GTSNPN and SVGIG (reference sequence). This CDR3 contains 14 residues. V shed 3 bases and J 7 bases; nucleotides not matched to a gene: 8.

V is TRBV7-3 and J is TRBJ2-7, with 7 bases fitting TRBD1. Germline CDR1 SGHTA, CDR2 FQGTGA. The CDR3 is made up of 13 amino acids. V lost 0 bases and J lost 12; bases outside the gene matches: 8. CDR3: CASSLTPGQAPYF. In DNA, the CDR3 is TGTGCCAGCAGCTTAACTCCCGGACAGGCGCCGTACTTC. Using reference TRBV7-3 and TRBJ2-7 for the parts outside the CDR3, the full variable domain is GAGVSQTPSNKVTEKGKYVELRCDPISGHTALYWYRQSLGQGPEFLIYFQGTGAADDSGLPNDRFFAVRPEGSVSTLKIQRTERGDSAVYLCASSLTPGQAPYFGPGTRLTVT.

The chain employs TRBV29-1 and TRBJ1-1, with TRBD1 as a possible D gene (6 bases). Germline loops: CDR1 SQVTM, CDR2 ANQGSEA. The CDR3 contains 15 residues. V lost 7 bases and J lost 4, with 22 bases in between. Here the CDR3 reads CSASEDPGVGTEAFF. CDR3 nucleotides: TGCAGCGCCTCGGAGGACCCAGGGGTGGGCACTGAAGCTTTCTTT. The variable domain in full, with the rest retrieved from reference TRBV29-1 and TRBJ1-1, is SAVISQKPSRDICQRGTSLTIQCQVDSQVTMMFWYRQQPGQSLTLIATANQGSEATYESGFVIDKFPISRPNLTFSTLTVSNMSPEDSSIYLCSASEDPGVGTEAFFGQGTRLTVV.

The V gene is TRBV20-1, the J gene TRBJ1-4, with a possible D match to TRBD1 (5 bases). CDR3 length equals 11 residues. V was trimmed by 7 bases and J by 8 bases, leaving 11 bases between them. Germline CDR1 is DFQATT and CDR2 is SNEGSKA (reference sequence). The CDR3, as DNA: TGCAGTGGGAAACAGGAGGAAAAACTGTTTTTT. The encoded protein is CSGKQEEKLFF.